This is a list of T cell receptor beta chains from one sample in a study of T cell changes during pregnancy in multiple sclerosis. Clones were sequenced by immunoSEQ multiplex PCR, and TCRdb holds only the in-frame ones, with some missing. Of approximately 120,000 clones in the sample, less than 97% were seen once. The sample was peripheral blood, taken after pregnancy. These receptors were taken from a female donor with multiple sclerosis, enrolled in a pregnancy study. Both conserved end residues are part of each CDR3. D genes are given only for firm matches. Clone size is not always given. Where it is, it says once, few, many or a class for expanded clones.

clone size: NA; D gene: NA; V gene: TRBV6-5; J gene: TRBJ2-7; CDR3 DNA: TGTGCCAGCAGCGCGGACAGATACGAGCAGTACTTC; CDR3 protein: CASSADRYEQYF
clone size: NA; D gene: NA; V gene: TRBV27; J gene: TRBJ1-2; CDR3 DNA: TGTGCCAGCAGTCCCTCCGGGACTCACTATGGCTACACCTTC; CDR3 protein: CASSPSGTHYGYTF
clone size: NA; D gene: TRBD1; V gene: TRBV7-2; J gene: TRBJ2-7; CDR3 DNA: TGTGCCAGCAGCTTAGAGACAGGGGGCTCCTACGAGCAGTACTTC; CDR3 protein: CASSLETGGSYEQYF
clone size: NA; D gene: NA; V gene: TRBV5-1; J gene: TRBJ2-2; CDR3 DNA: TGCGCCAGCAGCTTGGCCGTAGGGGTACCCTTAGACACCGGGGAGCTGTTTTTT; CDR3 protein: CASSLAVGVPLDTGELFF
clone size: NA; D gene: TRBD2; V gene: TRBV13; J gene: TRBJ2-7; CDR3 DNA: TGTGCCAGCAGCCTCGGACTAGCGGGAGACTTACCCAACGCTAGAGAATCCTACGAGCAGTACTTC; CDR3 protein: CASSLGLAGDLPNARESYEQYF
clone size: once; D gene: NA; V gene: TRBV7-9; J gene: TRBJ2-6; CDR3 DNA: TGTGCCAGCAGCTCAGCGGGACAGGTCTCTGGGGCCAACGTCCTGACTTTC; CDR3 protein: CASSSAGQVSGANVLTF
clone size: NA; D gene: NA; V gene: TRBV28; J gene: TRBJ2-7; CDR3 DNA: TGTGCCAGCAGTGAATATAGCGGATCCTACGAGCAGTACTTC; CDR3 protein: CASSEYSGSYEQYF
clone size: NA; D gene: NA; V gene: TRBV19; J gene: TRBJ2-6; CDR3 DNA: TGTGCCAGTAGTATAGGTCTCTCTGGGGCCAACGTCCTGACTTTC; CDR3 protein: CASSIGLSGANVLTF
clone size: NA; D gene: TRBD1; V gene: TRBV10-3; J gene: TRBJ2-1; CDR3 DNA: TGTGCCATCAGTGTTACATCACGACAGGGGCAGTTCTTC; CDR3 protein: CAISVTSRQGQFF
clone size: NA; D gene: NA; V gene: TRBV4-2; J gene: TRBJ1-1; CDR3 DNA: TGTGCCAGCAGCCGCCCGGGCCAGGGCGATAACACTGAAGCTTTCTTT; CDR3 protein: CASSRPGQGDNTEAFF
clone size: NA; D gene: NA; V gene: TRBV6-1; J gene: TRBJ2-7; CDR3 DNA: TGTGCCAGCAGTGACCGGGGGTCCTACGAGCAGTACTTC; CDR3 protein: CASSDRGSYEQYF
clone size: NA; D gene: TRBD2; V gene: TRBV4-1; J gene: TRBJ2-7; CDR3 DNA: TGCGCCAGCAGCCAAGAGAGGTCCGGGGGGGGCTACGAGCAGTACTTC; CDR3 protein: CASSQERSGGGYEQYF
clone size: NA; D gene: NA; V gene: TRBV5-6; J gene: TRBJ1-5; CDR3 DNA: TGTGCCAGCAGCTTTGGGGGAGGCGATCAGCCCCAGCATTTT; CDR3 protein: CASSFGGGDQPQHF
clone size: NA; D gene: NA; V gene: TRBV19; J gene: TRBJ2-2; CDR3 DNA: TGTGCCAGTAGTATAGGAGTGGGGGAGCTGTTTTTT; CDR3 protein: CASSIGVGELFF
clone size: NA; D gene: NA; V gene: TRBV6-5; J gene: TRBJ1-1; CDR3 DNA: TGTGCCAGCAGTTACTCCAGGGGGAACACTGAAGCTTTCTTT; CDR3 protein: CASSYSRGNTEAFF
clone size: NA; D gene: NA; V gene: TRBV27; J gene: TRBJ1-3; CDR3 DNA: TGTGCCAGCAGTTCAAGGGGTTTCAGAAACACCATATATTTT; CDR3 protein: CASSSRGFRNTIYF
clone size: NA; D gene: TRBD2; V gene: TRBV6-1; J gene: TRBJ2-1; CDR3 DNA: TGTGCCAGCAGTGTCCTAGCGGGAGTGTCCTACAATGAGCAGTTCTTC; CDR3 protein: CASSVLAGVSYNEQFF
clone size: NA; D gene: NA; V gene: TRBV11-2; J gene: TRBJ2-6; CDR3 DNA: TGTGCCAGCAGCTTACGGTTTGGGGGCGGAACCACTGGGGCCAACGTCCTGACTTTC; CDR3 protein: CASSLRFGGGTTGANVLTF
clone size: once; D gene: NA; V gene: TRBV6-1; J gene: TRBJ2-1; CDR3 DNA: TGTGCCAGCAGTGAAAGCGAGACTAGATACAATGAGCAGTTCTTC; CDR3 protein: CASSESETRYNEQFF
clone size: NA; D gene: NA; V gene: TRBV7-9; J gene: TRBJ2-4; CDR3 DNA: TGTGCCAGCAGCCCAAGGGGCGCCGTAGCCAAAAACATTCAGTACTTC; CDR3 protein: CASSPRGAVAKNIQYF
clone size: NA; D gene: NA; V gene: TRBV18; J gene: TRBJ1-5; CDR3 DNA: TGTGCCAGCTCACCCGCGGACAGAAATCAGCCCCAGCATTTT; CDR3 protein: CASSPADRNQPQHF
clone size: NA; D gene: TRBD1; V gene: TRBV2; J gene: TRBJ2-7; CDR3 DNA: TGTGCCAGCAGTGCACCCCGGGACAGAGATTACGAGCAGTACTTC; CDR3 protein: CASSAPRDRDYEQYF